Shown below are 23 T cell receptor beta chains from a single sample sequenced in a study of blood T cell repertoires in COVID-19. Only in-frame clones appear in the TCRdb table, and some are missing; sequencing was by immunoSEQ multiplex PCR. The sample gives approximately 150,000 clones, 87% of which show up once; 3.5% to 4% is in the top ten. The sequencing input was peripheral blood. The receptors were gathered from a woman aged 55-69 years who had recovered from COVID-19.

This chain links TRBV6-6 with TRBJ1-2, with 7 bases aligning to TRBD1. Germline V gives CDR1 MNHNY, CDR2 SVGAGI (reference sequence). The V segment lost 6 bases and the J segment 4 bases; nucleotides outside the gene matches: 14. The CDR3 runs to 16 residues. CDR3 region: CASSPADRFDRYGYTF. CDR3 DNA sequence: TGTGCCAGCAGCCCAGCGGACAGGTTTGACCGCTATGGCTACACCTTC.

This clone was recorded a few times. The CDR3, as DNA: TGTGCCAGCAGCTCCCTGTTGGACAGGGGGTACGAGCAGTACTTC. It yields the protein CASSSLLDRGYEQYF. V gene TRBV2 combines with J gene TRBJ2-7, with 10 bases that match TRBD1. The germline gives CDR1 SNHLY, CDR2 FYNNEI. J lost 4 bases, V lost 6 bases, and 9 bases had no gene match. The CDR3 runs 15 residues. Supplemented by reference TRBV2 and TRBJ2-7, the full variable domain reads EPEVTQTPSHQVTQMGQEVILRCVPISNHLYFYWYRQILGQKVEFLVSFYNNEISEKSEIFDDQFSVERPDGSNFTLKIRSTKLEDSAMYFCASSSLLDRGYEQYFGPGTRLTVT.

This chain uses TRBV27 with TRBJ2-3; TRBD2 matches 9 bases. Looked up from germline, CDR1 is MNHEY and CDR2 is SMNVEV (reference sequence). V shed 6 bases and J 2 bases; nucleotides not matched to a gene: 9. CDR3 length: 16 residues. The CDR3 bases are TGTGCCAGCAGACTACCTGGCGGGGGGGCCACAGATACGCAGTATTTT. Amino acid sequence: CASRLPGGGATDTQYF.

This clone was counted only a few times. J is TRBJ1-5 and V is TRBV19, with D uncertain. V was cut by 10 bases and J by 0 bases, with 22 bases left in between. The CDR3 has 17 amino acids. Germline CDR1 reads LNHDA; CDR2 reads SQIVND (reference sequence). This chain's CDR3 is CATAPVEADYSNQPQHF. The DNA for the CDR3 is TGTGCCACCGCCCCTGTCGAGGCAGACTATAGCAATCAGCCCCAGCATTTT. The whole variable domain, filled in from reference TRBV19 and TRBJ1-5, reads DGGITQSPKYLFRKEGQNVTLSCEQNLNHDAMYWYRQDPGQGLRLIYYSQIVNDFQKGDIAEGYSVSREKKESFPLTVTSAQKNPTAFYLCATAPVEADYSNQPQHFGDGTRLSIL.

The CDR3 reads CASSPGTGGDTIYF. CDR3 sequence (DNA): TGCGCCAGCAGCCCAGGGACAGGGGGAGACACCATATATTTT. The chain joins TRBV5-1 to TRBJ1-3, with 11 bases identical to TRBD1. CDR1 and CDR2 from the germline V gene are SGHRS and YFSETQ. The CDR3 sequence is 14 residues long. Trimming cost V 4 bases and J 8 bases; bases outside gene matches: 5.

CDR3 DNA sequence: TGTGCCAGCAGTGAATACCGCGGTCCGGAGACCCAGTACTTC. It yields the protein CASSEYRGPETQYF. The genes are TRBV2 and TRBJ2-5; D ambiguous. The CDR3 consists of 14 residues. Germline V gene lookup returns CDR1 SNHLY and CDR2 FYNNEI. V was shortened by 2 bases and J by 5 bases, with 12 bases between the two germline ends.

The CDR3 loop reads CASSIAGGGENTEAFF. The CDR3, as DNA: TGTGCCAGTAGTATAGCAGGGGGCGGAGAGAACACTGAAGCTTTCTTT. The V call is TRBV19, the J call TRBJ1-1; the match to TRBD1 covers 8 bases. This CDR3 spans 16 amino acids. The junction had 5 bases not matched to a gene; V was cut back by 1 base and J by 1 base. Germline V gene data show CDR1 as LNHDA and CDR2 as SQIVND (reference sequence).

This chain joins TRBV5-8 and TRBJ2-3, with 10 bases fitting TRBD2. This CDR3 is built from 16 residues. Trimming took 2 bases from V and 10 from J; bases not matched to a gene: 13. The germline V gene has CDR1 SGHTS and CDR2 YDEGEE. The CDR3 sequence: CASSFTPSGGRRAQYF. In DNA form, the CDR3 reads TGTGCCAGCAGCTTCACTCCTAGCGGGGGCAGGCGGGCGCAGTATTTT.

The rearrangement links TRBV9 to TRBJ2-3; a possible D gene is TRBD2 (5 bases). The germline CDR1 and CDR2 sequences are SGDLS and YYNGEE. This CDR3 has 14 amino acids. V gave up 2 bases and J gave up 5 bases, with 12 bases separating them. The CDR3 region is CASSVGNSVDTQYF. Here the CDR3 DNA reads TGTGCCAGCAGCGTTGGGAATAGCGTAGATACGCAGTATTTT. Drawing the rest from reference TRBV9 and TRBJ2-3, the complete variable domain is DSGVTQTPKHLITATGQRVTLRCSPRSGDLSVYWYQQSLDQGLQFLIQYYNGEERAKGNILERFSAQQFPDLHSELNLSSLELGDSALYFCASSVGNSVDTQYFGPGTRLTVL.

V and J are TRBV7-9 and TRBJ2-5; 13 nucleotides line up with TRBD2. Germline loops: CDR1 SEHNR, CDR2 FQNEAQ (reference sequence). This CDR3 contains 16 residues. J lost 2 bases, V lost 3 bases, and 3 bases had no gene match. In DNA form, the CDR3 reads TGTGCCAGCAGCTTCCCGACTAGCGGGGGGCAAGAGACCCAGTACTTC. It yields the protein CASSFPTSGGQETQYF.

This clone was counted between two and nine times. This chain joins TRBV14 and TRBJ2-3; tentatively, D is TRBD1 (5 bases). The CDR3 runs to 16 residues. Between the trimmed V and J ends, which lost 3 bases and 0 bases, there was a span of 13 bases. Germline lookup yields CDR1 SGHDN and CDR2 FVKESK. This CDR3 reads CASSHPGHPSTDTQYF. DNA of the CDR3: TGTGCCAGCAGCCACCCCGGACATCCTAGCACAGATACGCAGTATTTT. Combining the CDR3 with reference TRBV14 and TRBJ2-3 gives the whole variable domain EAGVTQFPSHSVIEKGQTVTLRCDPISGHDNLYWYRRVMGKEIKFLLHFVKESKQDESGMPNNRFLAERTGGTYSTLKVQPAELEDSGVYFCASSHPGHPSTDTQYFGPGTRLTVL.

This clone has just one count. This chain links TRBV5-1 with TRBJ2-2, with 7 bases matching TRBD1. The J segment lost 3 bases and the V segment lost 4 bases, leaving 6 bases of the junction unmatched. Germline V gives CDR1 SGHRS, CDR2 YFSETQ. There are 15 residues in the CDR3. The CDR3 region has the DNA TGCGCCAGCAGCCCCCGGACAGGATACACCGGGGAGCTGTTTTTT. Encoded protein: CASSPRTGYTGELFF.

The chain combines TRBV5-1 with TRBJ2-7; D may be TRBD2 (7 bases). CDR1 SGHRS and CDR2 YFSETQ come from the germline V gene. With 4 bases removed from V and 2 bases from J, the gap between germline ends came to 16 bases. CDR3 length: 15 amino acids. This chain's CDR3 is CASSPQGGDTYEQYF. The CDR3, as DNA: TGCGCCAGCAGCCCACAGGGAGGGGATACCTACGAGCAGTACTTC.

The rearrangement uses TRBV6-5 and TRBJ2-7; 7 nucleotides line up with TRBD1. CDR1 is MNHEY and CDR2 is SVGAGI in the germline V gene. The CDR3 totals 13 residues. V lost 10 bases, J lost 3 bases, and 9 bases stayed unmatched. The DNA for the CDR3 is TGTGCCACTCAACCGGGACAGAGCTACGAGCAGTACTTC. It translates to CATQPGQSYEQYF.

The chain couples TRBV7-2 to TRBJ2-7, with 11 bases matching TRBD2. V shed 10 bases and J 2 bases; nucleotides not matched to a gene: 4. The CDR3 totals 13 residues. Germline V lookup: CDR1 SGHTA, CDR2 FQGNSA. The chain's CDR3 is CAIVSGGAYEQYF. CDR3 DNA sequence: TGTGCCATCGTTAGCGGGGGGGCCTACGAGCAGTACTTC.

The chain couples TRBV4-2 to TRBJ2-5; 7 nucleotides align to TRBD1. V lost 4 bases, J lost 4 bases, and 6 bases stayed unmatched. The CDR3 covers 14 residues. CDR1 is LGHNA and CDR2 is YNFKEQ in the germline V gene. As DNA, the CDR3 is TGTGCCAGCAGCCCTCGACAGGGTGGAGAGACCCAGTACTTC. It is translated as CASSPRQGGETQYF.

The chain has TRBV11-2 and TRBJ2-6; TRBD1 matches 8 bases. This CDR3 is built from 15 residues. Germline V gene lookup returns CDR1 SGHAT and CDR2 FQNNGV. V was clipped by 8 bases and J by 3 bases; unmatched bases: 6. The CDR3 nucleotides read TGTGCCAGCTCAGGGGGCGTCAGTGGGGCCAACGTCCTGACTTTC. It specifies CASSGGVSGANVLTF. The entire variable domain, with the rest obtained from reference TRBV11-2 and TRBJ2-6, is as follows: EAGVAQSPRYKIIEKRQSVAFWCNPISGHATLYWYQQILGQGPKLLIQFQNNGVVDDSQLPKDRFSAERLKGVDSTLKIQPAKLEDSAVYLCASSGGVSGANVLTFGAGSRLTVL.

There are a few counts of this clone. The chain employs TRBV3-1 (or the pseudogene TRBV3-2) and TRBJ2-7; no clear D. Per the germline V gene, CDR1 is LGHDT and CDR2 is YNNKEL (reference sequence). The V gene lost 0 bases and the J gene lost 9 bases, with 15 bases spanning the gap. The CDR3 is 14 amino acids. The CDR3 loop is CASSQDNGGGAQYF. The CDR3 DNA reads TGTGCCAGCAGCCAAGATAACGGCGGCGGTGCGCAGTACTTC.

The J gene is TRBJ1-1, the V gene TRBV5-1; D ambiguous. The CDR3 is 15 residues long. The germline V gene has CDR1 SGHRS and CDR2 YFSETQ. V was clipped by 1 base and J by 1 base, with 11 bases between them. The CDR3 region is CASSLSTAENTEAFF. In nucleotides, the CDR3 is TGCGCCAGCAGCTTGTCTACAGCTGAGAACACTGAAGCTTTCTTT.

The chain recombines TRBV6-5 with TRBJ2-7; the match to TRBD2 covers 13 bases. Germline V gene lookup returns CDR1 MNHEY and CDR2 SVGAGI. The CDR3 is 14 residues long. Germline trimming cut 4 bases from V and 7 bases from J; bases unmatched to any gene: 4. The CDR3 sequence: CASSWGLAGQEQYF. CDR3 DNA sequence: TGTGCCAGCAGTTGGGGACTAGCGGGGCAAGAGCAGTACTTC.

The CDR3 region has the DNA TGCAGCGTCCAACGGGCTAGCGGTTACAATGAGCAGTTCTTC. It codes for CSVQRASGYNEQFF. The chain carries TRBV29-1 and TRBJ2-1, with 7 positions matching TRBD2. V shed 6 bases, J shed 4 bases, and the junction held 9 bases outside the gene matches. CDR3 length: 14 residues. Germline CDR1 reads SQVTM; CDR2 reads ANQGSEA.

This chain links TRBV28 with TRBJ2-2; no clear D. Per the germline V gene, CDR1 is MDHEN and CDR2 is SYDVKM. Trimming shortened V by 6 bases and J by 4 bases, and 15 bases separated the two germline ends. The CDR3 is 15 residues long. DNA for the CDR3: TGTGCCAGCAGCTTGTTAGGCGGCAGCACCGGGGAGCTGTTTTTT. Translation gives CASSLLGGSTGELFF.

This clone turned up a few times. This chain joins TRBV5-1 and TRBJ2-2; 9 bases match TRBD1. Trimming removed 4 bases from V and 2 bases from J; junction bases left unmatched: 3. The CDR3 loop spans 15 amino acids. Germline assignment: CDR1 SGHRS and CDR2 YFSETQ. The CDR3 loop reads CASSKQGANTGELFF. The CDR3 DNA reads TGCGCCAGCAGCAAACAGGGGGCCAACACCGGGGAGCTGTTTTTT.